These 28 T cell receptor beta chains originate from one sample sequenced in a study of T cell repertoires in cytomegalovirus infection. TCRdb passed the reads through MiXCR, listing each CDR3 protein once. The sample carries about 500,000 distinct CDR3 sequences, around 30% recorded once. These receptors' antigens are unknown. This specimen consisted of cultured PBMCs, obtained from culture after CMV antigen stimulation. The receptors here all came from a human donor in good health (CMV status not recorded). Some clones in this sample may be carry-over from other donors' samples.

This sequence joins TRBV7-2 and TRBJ1-4, with D perhaps matching TRBD1 (6 bases). V was pared by 6 bases and J by 8 bases, with 16 bases between. There are 14 residues in the CDR3. CDR1 is SGHTA and CDR2 is FQGNSA in the germline V gene. The CDR3 reads CASRSGHEGEKLFF. The CDR3 nucleotides read TGTGCCAGCAGATCGGGACACGAAGGAGAAAAACTGTTTTTT.

This clonotype was found a few times. This chain uses TRBV12-3 or TRBV12-4 with TRBJ2-3; D may be TRBD1 (5 bases). Trimming shortened V by 8 bases and J by 2 bases, and 23 bases separated the two germline ends. This CDR3 region has 17 residues. CDR3 protein: CASSTLDNRFFTDTQYF. CDR3 nucleotides: TGTGCCAGCTCGACTTTGGACAATCGGTTTTTCACAGATACGCAGTATTTT.

This clonotype was found many times. The rearrangement links TRBV28 to TRBJ2-7; D is uncertain. Per germline, CDR1 MDHEN and CDR2 SYDVKM. V shed 3 bases and J shed 1 base, with 4 bases lying between them. This CDR3 is 12 amino acids long. The CDR3 reads CASSFGSYEQYF. The CDR3 coding sequence is TGTGCCAGCAGTTTCGGGTCCTACGAGCAGTACTTC.

This clonotype was seen a few times. This sequence joins TRBV7-9 and TRBJ2-2; D is possibly TRBD1 or TRBD2 (5 bases each). This CDR3 is built from 16 residues. The germline V gene has CDR1 SEHNR and CDR2 FQNEAQ (reference sequence). The V end lost 4 bases, the J end lost 4 bases, and 16 bases lay between the germline ends. CDR3 sequence (DNA): TGTGCCAGCAGCTCCAGAGGGGCAGAACGCACCGGGGAGCTGTTTTTT. This codes for CASSSRGAERTGELFF.

The V gene is TRBV7-9, the J gene TRBJ2-7; D not resolved. This CDR3 comprises 15 residues. The V gene lost 1 base and the J gene lost 6 bases, with 16 bases spanning the gap. Germline V gene data show CDR1 as SEHNR and CDR2 as FQNEAQ (reference sequence). Here the CDR3 reads CASSLGASIVVEQYF. In DNA form, the CDR3 reads TGTGCCAGCAGCTTAGGTGCAAGCATTGTCGTCGAGCAGTACTTC.

The CDR3 is CASSPSQYQETQYF. The CDR3 DNA follows: TGTGCCAGCAGTCCGTCACAGTACCAAGAGACCCAGTACTTC. This chain connects TRBV6-5 to TRBJ2-5; D gene uncertain. Germline V gene sequence: CDR1 MNHEY, CDR2 SVGAGI. The V and J ends lost 5 bases and 0 bases respectively, with 10 bases between them. There are 14 residues in the CDR3.

This clonotype has only one observation. V is TRBV4-2 and J is TRBJ2-1, with TRBD2 matching over 10 bases. V gave up 0 bases and J gave up 9 bases; unmatched junction bases: 5. Germline V gene lookup returns CDR1 LGHNA and CDR2 YNFKEQ. The CDR3 totals 15 residues. The CDR3 is CASSQDLAGAPEQFF. In DNA, the CDR3 is TGTGCCAGCAGCCAAGACCTAGCGGGAGCCCCTGAGCAGTTCTTC.

This clonotype occurred a few times. V is TRBV29-1 and J is TRBJ2-1, with 11 bases that match TRBD2. J gave up 1 base and V 4 bases, and 6 bases lay outside the gene matches. Germline V gives CDR1 SQVTM, CDR2 ANQGSEA. The CDR3 contains 16 residues. DNA of the CDR3: TGCAGCGTTGTGAGGCTAGCGGGAGGTTCCTACAATGAGCAGTTCTTC. It specifies CSVVRLAGGSYNEQFF.

This clonotype was counted at least ten times. This sequence joins TRBV5-5 and TRBJ2-7; D perhaps matches TRBD2 (5 bases). V dropped 0 bases and J dropped 6 bases, with 13 bases sitting between them. The CDR3 runs to 14 residues. Germline CDR1 and CDR2: SGHKS and YYEKEE (reference sequence). DNA for the CDR3: TGTGCCAGCAGCTTGGCCGGACTTCGGGGCGAGCAGTACTTC. The encoded protein is CASSLAGLRGEQYF.

The chain carries TRBV28 and TRBJ1-5, with TRBD1 matching over 12 bases. Germline trimming cut 2 bases from V and 4 bases from J; bases unmatched to any gene: 6. Germline loops: CDR1 MDHEN, CDR2 SYDVKM. This CDR3 comprises 17 residues. CDR3 nucleotides: TGTGCCAGCAGTTTAACCGGGACAGGGGGCGCGAATCAGCCCCAGCATTTT. This sequence encodes CASSLTGTGGANQPQHF.

The gene calls are TRBV11-3 and TRBJ2-1; D is possibly TRBD2 (7 bases). Germline V gene data show CDR1 as SGHNT and CDR2 as YENEEA. V was pared by 10 bases and J by 4 bases, with 17 bases between. The CDR3 spans 14 residues. CDR3 residues: CATRGGSEYNEQFF. The CDR3 DNA is TGTGCCACCAGGGGCGGGAGCGAGTACAATGAGCAGTTCTTC.

This chain connects TRBV2 to TRBJ1-1, with TRBD1 as a possible D gene (6 bases). Per germline, CDR1 SNHLY and CDR2 FYNNEI. The germline V and J ends were trimmed by 4 bases and 5 bases, with 14 bases remaining between them. The CDR3 covers 14 residues. This CDR3 is CASSVVGQGTEAFF. The CDR3 bases are TGTGCCAGCAGTGTGGTTGGGCAGGGGACTGAAGCTTTCTTT.

This sequence joins TRBV28 and TRBJ1-2; 9 bases fit TRBD1. Germline V CDR1 and CDR2: MDHEN, SYDVKM. CDR3 length equals 14 residues. V trimming: 7 bases; J trimming: 5 bases; junction bases outside the gene matches: 8. This chain's CDR3 is CASTRDRVRYGYTF. CDR3 coding DNA: TGTGCCAGCACGAGGGACAGGGTCCGGTATGGCTACACCTTC.

This clonotype was detected many times. The V and J genes are TRBV28 and TRBJ2-3; the match to TRBD2 covers 12 bases. CDR3 length: 16 amino acids. The germline CDR1 and CDR2 sequences are MDHEN and SYDVKM. J gave up 3 bases and V 4 bases, and 5 bases lay outside the gene matches. The CDR3 is CASSSATSGSTDTQYF. The DNA of the CDR3 is TGTGCCAGCAGTTCGGCGACTAGCGGGAGTACAGATACGCAGTATTTT.

This clonotype was seen only a few times. The J gene is TRBJ2-7, the V gene TRBV5-4; 9 bases fit TRBD2. CDR1 is SGHNT and CDR2 is YYREEE in the germline V gene (reference sequence). Trimming at V came to 1 base and at J to 3 bases, leaving 8 bases not matched to a gene. The CDR3 contains 16 residues. CDR3 residues: CASSLIGAGGDYEQYF. As DNA, the CDR3 is TGTGCCAGCAGCTTGATCGGCGCGGGAGGGGACTACGAGCAGTACTTC.

This clonotype has more than one count but fewer than ten. This sequence joins TRBV6-2 or TRBV6-3 and TRBJ1-5, with 9 bases lining up with TRBD1. Germline V CDR1 and CDR2: MNHEY, SVGEGT. This CDR3 comprises 15 residues. The J segment lost 6 bases and the V segment lost 5 bases, leaving 8 bases of the junction unmatched. CDR3 sequence (DNA): TGTGCCAGCAGTACTAGGGGACAGGGTATTCAGCCCCAGCATTTT. It specifies CASSTRGQGIQPQHF.

This clonotype was seen more than once but under ten times. The chain is built from TRBV4-1 and TRBJ2-1; 12 nucleotides align to TRBD2. Trimming removed 2 bases from V and 2 bases from J; junction bases left unmatched: 7. The CDR3 extends over 18 amino acids. In germline, CDR1 is MGHRA, CDR2 YSYEKL. The CDR3 here is CASSQSGTSGSAYNEQFF. CDR3 DNA: TGCGCCAGCAGCCAATCCGGGACTAGCGGGTCCGCCTACAATGAGCAGTTCTTC.

This clonotype was seen a few times. The CDR3 sequence is CASSTGLASLEQYV. For the CDR3, the DNA is TGTGCCAGTAGCACCGGACTAGCCAGCCTGGAGCAGTACGTC. V is TRBV11-2 and J is TRBJ2-7; 8 bases fit TRBD2. The V segment lost 9 bases and the J segment 7 bases; nucleotides outside the gene matches: 14. The germline V gene has CDR1 SGHAT and CDR2 FQNNGV. The CDR3 spans 14 residues.

The chain links TRBV7-9 to TRBJ2-1; 8 nucleotides agree with TRBD2. The CDR3 spans 15 residues. The germline V gene encodes CDR1 SEHNR and CDR2 FQNEAQ (reference sequence). The V gene end was trimmed by 0 bases and the J gene end by 6 bases; junction bases not matched to a gene: 4. In DNA form, the CDR3 reads TGTGCCAGCAGCTTAGCCGGGACTAGGCGCAATGAGCAGTTCTTC. Its protein product is CASSLAGTRRNEQFF.

This clonotype has a count of ten or more. The V call is TRBV20-1, the J call TRBJ2-7; 15 bases line up with TRBD2. The germline V gene encodes CDR1 DFQATT and CDR2 SNEGSKA (reference sequence). The CDR3 has 14 residues. With 2 bases clipped from V and 6 bases from J, the junction kept 2 bases outside the gene matches. The DNA for the CDR3 is TGCAGTGCTAGACCGGGACTAGCGGGAGGCGAGCAGTACTTC. Its translation is CSARPGLAGGEQYF.

Many counts were recorded for this clonotype. The gene calls are TRBV7-9 and TRBJ2-1; D is perhaps TRBD1 or TRBD2 (5 bases each). This CDR3 region has 14 residues. The V gene's germline CDR1 is SEHNR and CDR2 FQNEAQ (reference sequence). With 5 bases removed from V and 11 bases from J, the gap between germline ends came to 19 bases. CDR3 coding DNA: TGTGCCAGCAGCCTCACTGGGACCGACCCTAAGCAGTTCTTC. Its translation: CASSLTGTDPKQFF.

The CDR3 protein is CASTPDRGREKLFF. The CDR3 DNA reads TGTGCCAGCACCCCGGACAGGGGGCGGGAAAAACTGTTTTTT. The rearrangement joins TRBV7-2 to TRBJ1-4; 11 bases fit TRBD1. Germline trimming cut 7 bases from V and 8 bases from J; bases unmatched to any gene: 6. The CDR3 runs 14 residues. Germline lookup yields CDR1 SGHTA and CDR2 FQGNSA.

The V and J genes are TRBV7-2 and TRBJ2-3, with TRBD2 identical over 9 bases. CDR3 length equals 16 residues. The V and J ends lost 3 bases and 2 bases, in that order; junction bases with no gene match: 6. CDR1 SGHTA and CDR2 FQGNSA come from the germline V gene. The CDR3: CASSLNLAGLTDTQYF. CDR3 nucleotides: TGTGCCAGCAGCTTGAATCTAGCGGGACTCACAGATACGCAGTATTTT.

This clonotype occurred a few times. The rearrangement uses TRBV6-6 and TRBJ2-7; 8 bases agree with TRBD2. The CDR3 loop spans 19 amino acids. The junction had 21 bases not matched to a gene; V was cut back by 2 bases and J by 6 bases. Germline assignment: CDR1 MNHNY and CDR2 SVGAGI (reference sequence). DNA for the CDR3: TGTGCCAGCAGTTACCCGACGGGGGTAGCGGGGAACCCCGGGGGCGAGCAGTACTTC. This sequence encodes CASSYPTGVAGNPGGEQYF.

The chain links TRBV4-2 to TRBJ2-4; weak D call: TRBD2 (5 bases). Germline V gives CDR1 LGHNA, CDR2 YNFKEQ. The V end was cut by 0 bases, the J end by 1 base, with 16 bases between. The CDR3 loop spans 18 amino acids. The DNA of the CDR3 is TGTGCCAGCAGCCAAGAGGAGGCACCTTCAGGCGCCAAAAACATTCAGTACTTC. Protein: CASSQEEAPSGAKNIQYF.

This clonotype appeared a few times. The CDR3 reads CASSVGRGSSGLQQFF. The CDR3 bases are TGTGCCAGCAGCGTAGGTCGAGGGAGTAGCGGCCTGCAGCAGTTCTTC. This rearrangement joins TRBV9 to TRBJ2-1; perhaps TRBD2 as D (6 bases). CDR3 length: 16 amino acids. Trimming left V 0 bases short and J 11 bases short, with 21 bases between. Germline V gene sequence: CDR1 SGDLS, CDR2 YYNGEE.

This clonotype was counted ten times or more. The V call is TRBV12-3 or TRBV12-4, the J call TRBJ1-2, with TRBD1 identical over 11 bases. The J segment lost 7 bases and the V segment lost 0 bases, leaving 4 bases of the junction unmatched. The CDR3 covers 15 residues. CDR3 DNA sequence: TGTGCCAGCAGTTTAGCAGGACAGGGGGCGAGTGGCTACACCTTC. As protein: CASSLAGQGASGYTF.

The V call is TRBV6-2 or TRBV6-3, the J call TRBJ2-1; 15 nucleotides align to TRBD2. Trimming took 6 bases from V and 8 from J; bases not matched to a gene: 11. The CDR3 totals 17 residues. Germline V gives CDR1 MNHEY, CDR2 SVGEGT. CDR3 nucleotide sequence: TGTGCCAGCAGCCGGGGGACTAGCGGGAGGATCCTGGATGAGCAGTTCTTC. Translation gives CASSRGTSGRILDEQFF.